The clone carrying this T cell receptor beta chain has more than one count but fewer than ten. Its matching antigen is unknown. These data originate in a study of beta chain features in type 1 diabetes. The wider study: The patient and healthy donor groups were comparable for age, gender and cell yields. Researchers looked at approximately 100,000,000 sorted cells across all samples.

Every isolated RNA sample was fully reverse transcribed, so sequencing captured expressed TCRB transcripts. Assay: immunoSEQ multiplex PCR; the TCRdb copy retains only in-frame clones and omits some. This table holds 680,000 or so clones, less than 20% found once. Regarding the study as a whole: In type 1 diabetes patients, VDJ junctions had fewer insertions; deletions at these junctions were more frequent.

Researchers reported sorting CD4+ naive, central memory, regulatory and stem cell-like memory cells via CD45RO/CCR7/CD25/CD127/CD95/CD27. Sequencing input: naive CD4+ T cells from blood. This receptor was taken from a man between 18 and 35 years old in good health.

The CDR3 protein is CSVEGRFIDWGDTEAFF. CDR3 DNA: TGCAGCGTTGAAGGGCGGTTCATAGATTGGGGGGACACTGAAGCTTTCTTT. The chain recombines TRBV29-1 with TRBJ1-1; D may be TRBD1 (5 bases). Trimming stripped 1 base from V and 3 bases from J, with 21 bases between. The germline CDR1 and CDR2 sequences are SQVTM and ANQGSEA. This CDR3 contains 17 residues.